This T cell receptor beta chain was identified in a study of shared clonotypes between healthy human individuals. Study conclusions and caveats: Only blood was sampled, and tissue TCR repertoires likely differ from blood ones.

TCRdb's table, derived via immunoSEQ multiplex PCR, lists solely in-frame clones and lacks some. The table records 660,000 or so clones, 90% to 97% of them present only once. V gave up 5 bases and J gave up 3 bases, with 11 bases separating them. This CDR3 region has 13 residues. Germline V lookup: CDR1 SGHAT, CDR2 FQNNGV. Terminally differentiated effector memory CD45RA+ cells were excluded from the naive CD8 cells, which were CD45RO-negative and positively selected for CCR7. A word on this clone: The antigen is not known.

The sequence was obtained from a woman aged 25 to 39 in good health. This chain joins TRBV11-2 and TRBJ2-7; possibly TRBD1 for D (6 bases). The sample was naive CD8+ T cells sorted from blood. This chain's CDR3 is CASSIRQVYEQYF. The DNA for the CDR3 is TGTGCCAGCAGCATACGACAGGTCTACGAGCAGTACTTC.